Presented here are 9 T cell receptor beta chains from one specimen sequenced in a study of technical replicates of blood from a handful of donors (dated by TCRdb to about 2017). Library generation was performed with the immunoSEQ multiplex PCR assay. What TCRdb holds here is the immuneACCESS table cut down to in-frame rearrangements. Part of the clones is not present; checked against another copy, under half of the missing clones reflect an unresolved V gene, and the others are unexplained. Present in this sample are about 15,000 clones, 82% of which were seen just once. Around 9.1% of the sample goes to the ten largest clones. What was sequenced was PBMCs. These receptors were collected from a human donor in good health. Some clones in this sample may be carry-over from other donors' samples.

This clone appeared a few times. This chain links TRBV9 with TRBJ1-1; weak D call: TRBD1 (5 bases). CDR3 size: 13 residues. Germline V gives CDR1 SGDLS, CDR2 YYNGEE. V lost 3 bases and J lost 4, with 10 bases in between. The CDR3 DNA sequence: TGTGCCAGCAGCGGAGACAGCCTCACTGAAGCTTTCTTT. Its translation is CASSGDSLTEAFF.

This rearrangement joins TRBV5-1 to TRBJ2-1, with 9 bases matching TRBD2. CDR3 length: 14 residues. V dropped 2 bases and J dropped 7; count of bases not matched to a gene: 4. In germline, CDR1 is SGHRS, CDR2 YFSETQ. The CDR3 nucleotides are TGCGCCAGCAGCTTAGGCGGGAGGGGAAATGAGCAGTTCTTC. Translated, it gives CASSLGGRGNEQFF.

J is TRBJ2-5 and V is TRBV30, with D perhaps matching TRBD1 (6 bases). The germline V gene has CDR1 GTSNPN and CDR2 SVGIG (reference sequence). V gave up 4 bases and J gave up 5 bases, with 14 bases separating them. The length of the CDR3 is 13 residues. CDR3 in amino acids: CAWTPGVSETQYF. The CDR3 coding sequence is TGTGCCTGGACGCCAGGGGTATCGGAGACCCAGTACTTC.

The chain employs TRBV11-1 and TRBJ2-4, with 7 bases identical to TRBD1. CDR1 and CDR2 from the germline V gene are SGHAT and FQDESV (reference sequence). V lost 6 bases to trimming and J lost 8 bases; unmatched junction nucleotides: 4. The CDR3 sequence is 12 residues long. The CDR3 here is CASSYDRDIQYF. The CDR3 DNA reads as TGTGCCAGCAGTTACGACAGGGACATTCAGTACTTC.

This rearrangement joins TRBV7-8 to TRBJ1-4; possibly TRBD1 for D (5 bases). This CDR3 is built from 14 residues. The ends were cut back, 5 bases at V and 12 bases at J, with 19 bases in the middle. Germline CDR1 and CDR2: SGHVS and FQNEAQ. The CDR3 coding sequence is TGTGCCAGCAGCGATCGACAGAGTTCTGGGGAACTGTTTTTT. Translating it yields CASSDRQSSGELFF.

The rearrangement links TRBV28 to TRBJ1-4; D is undetermined. The CDR3 consists of 15 residues. Germline V gene lookup returns CDR1 MDHEN and CDR2 SYDVKM. V shed 5 bases and J shed 0 bases, with 10 bases lying between them. The CDR3 DNA is TGTGCCAGCAGTGCCTATGAGGCAACTAATGAAAAACTGTTTTTT. Translating gives CASSAYEATNEKLFF.

In its sample, this clone ranks as medium-sized. The chain carries TRBV7-6 and TRBJ2-3; 10 bases align to TRBD2. Germline V CDR1 and CDR2: SGHVS, FNYEAQ. This CDR3 region has 16 residues. V lost 3 bases, J lost 5 bases, and 8 bases stayed unmatched. The DNA of the CDR3 is TGTGCCAGCAGCTTGATAACTAGCGGGGCGGGAGATACGCAGTATTTT. This gives the protein CASSLITSGAGDTQYF.

This chain joins TRBV4-3 and TRBJ1-2; 10 nucleotides align to TRBD1. Germline CDR1 reads LGHNA; CDR2 reads YSLEER. There are 17 residues in the CDR3. V trimming: 1 base; J trimming: 7 bases; junction bases outside the gene matches: 12. The chain's CDR3 is CASSQVGTGVARSGYTF. The CDR3 nucleotides read TGCGCCAGCAGCCAAGTAGGGACAGGGGTAGCACGTTCTGGCTACACCTTC.

Here the CDR3 DNA reads TGTGCCAGCAGCCCTTTAGCGGGGAGCACAGATACGCAGTATTTT. Protein product: CASSPLAGSTDTQYF. This chain links TRBV7-9 with TRBJ2-3; 8 nucleotides align to TRBD2. The V segment lost 5 bases and the J segment 0 bases; nucleotides outside the gene matches: 4. Germline lookup yields CDR1 SEHNR and CDR2 FQNEAQ (reference sequence). The CDR3 length is 15 residues.